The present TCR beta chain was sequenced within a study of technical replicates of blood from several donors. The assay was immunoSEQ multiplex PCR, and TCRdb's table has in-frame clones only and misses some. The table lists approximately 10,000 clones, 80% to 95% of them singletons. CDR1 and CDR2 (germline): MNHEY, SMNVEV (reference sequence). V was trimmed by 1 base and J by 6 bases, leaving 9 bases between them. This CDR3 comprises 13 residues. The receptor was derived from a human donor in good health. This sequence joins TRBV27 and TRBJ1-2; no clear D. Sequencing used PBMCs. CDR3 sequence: CASSLFGDHGYTF. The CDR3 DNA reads TGTGCCAGCAGTTTATTCGGGGATCATGGCTACACCTTC.